This T cell receptor beta chain was recorded in a study of early T cells in non-severe SARS-CoV-2 infection. On the study more broadly: Chains from this unsorted whole-blood bulk RNA could not be paired. Overall study findings and caveats: Anti-spike CD8 specificities were favored by VDJdb matching, whose results missed private and CD4 specificities.

The CDR3 covers 14 residues. Germline values: CDR1 MDHEN, CDR2 SYDVKM. V lost 6 bases and J lost 8, with 16 bases in between. This clonotype came up a few times. Its antigen remains unknown. Each cDNA molecule carried a unique molecular identifier. From the 5' RACE reads, TCRdb called clonotypes with MiXCR, one entry per CDR3 protein. The sample has tens of thousands of distinct CDR3 sequences; 8% to 9% are singletons. The rearrangement uses TRBV28 and TRBJ1-4, with D tentatively TRBD1 (6 bases). This TCR derives from an adult who was a healthcare worker with PCR-confirmed SARS-CoV-2 infection or an uninfected control (not recorded which). Material: whole blood. DNA for the CDR3: TGTGCCAGCAGCTCTCAGGGGTTGAGGGAAAAACTGTTTTTT. Translation gives CASSSQGLREKLFF.